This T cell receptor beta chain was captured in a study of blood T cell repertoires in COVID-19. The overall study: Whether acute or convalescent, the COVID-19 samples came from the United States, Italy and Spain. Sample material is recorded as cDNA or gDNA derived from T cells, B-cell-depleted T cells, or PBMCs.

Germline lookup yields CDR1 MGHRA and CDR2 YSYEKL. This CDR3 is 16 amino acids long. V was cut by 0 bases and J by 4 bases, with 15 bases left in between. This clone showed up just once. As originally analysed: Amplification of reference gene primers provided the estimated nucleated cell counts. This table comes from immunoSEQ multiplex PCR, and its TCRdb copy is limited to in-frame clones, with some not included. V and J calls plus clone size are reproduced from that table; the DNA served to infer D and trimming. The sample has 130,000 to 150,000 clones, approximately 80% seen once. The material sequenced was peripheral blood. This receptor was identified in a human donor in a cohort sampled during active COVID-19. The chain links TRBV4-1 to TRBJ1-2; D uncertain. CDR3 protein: CASSQETAPTTYGYTF. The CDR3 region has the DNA TGCGCCAGCAGCCAAGAAACAGCTCCGACTACCTATGGCTACACCTTC.